This passage covers 25 T cell receptor beta chains from one sample sequenced in a study of T-cell memory formation after mild COVID-19. TCRdb re-analysed the 5' RACE reads in MiXCR, keeping a single row per CDR3 protein. The table has 350,000 to 500,000 distinct CDR3 sequences, under 20% seen once. Specimen: PBMCs or a T cell subset sorted from them (not recorded which). The receptors here all came from a man between 18 and 35 years old who had mild COVID-19 (a few samples of this study predate the infection). Cell type and time point are not known.

The V call is TRBV5-1, the J call TRBJ2-1, with TRBD2 identical over 9 bases. Trimming took 0 bases from V and 5 from J; bases not matched to a gene: 3. This CDR3 comprises 15 residues. CDR1 is SGHRS, CDR2 YFSETQ, per germline. The CDR3 loop is CASSLGGGGDNEQFF. The CDR3 region has the DNA TGCGCCAGCAGCTTGGGAGGCGGGGGGGACAATGAGCAGTTCTTC.

The CDR3 coding sequence is TGTGCCAGCAGCCCCGTAAAGGGGGCGTATGGAAACACCATATATTTT. Translation gives CASSPVKGAYGNTIYF. V gene TRBV7-9 combines with J gene TRBJ1-3, with TRBD1 matching over 7 bases. With 5 bases clipped from V and 3 bases from J, the junction kept 10 bases outside the gene matches. The germline CDR1 and CDR2 sequences are SEHNR and FQNEAQ (reference sequence). The CDR3 runs to 16 residues.

This clonotype has just a few counts. This chain joins TRBV20-1 and TRBJ2-5, with 7 bases aligning to TRBD1. The length of the CDR3 is 11 residues. The V segment lost 7 bases and the J segment 5 bases; nucleotides outside the gene matches: 4. CDR1 and CDR2 (germline): DFQATT, SNEGSKA (reference sequence). The CDR3 spells CSGDREETQYF. DNA of the CDR3: TGCAGTGGTGACAGGGAGGAGACCCAGTACTTC.

The V call is TRBV29-1, the J call TRBJ1-2, with a tentative D call TRBD1 (6 bases). The CDR3 has 13 amino acids. Germline CDR1 reads SQVTM; CDR2 reads ANQGSEA. The ends were cut back, 4 bases at V and 7 bases at J, with 16 bases in the middle. The CDR3 protein is CSVGSSGGSGYTF. In nucleotides, the CDR3 is TGCAGCGTTGGTTCGTCGGGGGGCTCTGGCTACACCTTC.

This clonotype appeared a few times. V usage is TRBV6-6 and J usage is TRBJ1-5; no definite D call. V lost 5 bases and J 3 bases, leaving 8 bases between the germline ends. Germline CDR1 is MNHNY and CDR2 is SVGAGI (reference sequence). This CDR3 region has 13 residues. CDR3 sequence (DNA): TGTGCCAGCAGTACAAGGAACAATCAGCCCCAGCATTTT. Its protein is CASSTRNNQPQHF.

The chain uses TRBV7-9 and TRBJ1-1; the D gene is possibly TRBD1 (5 bases). In germline, CDR1 is SEHNR, CDR2 FQNEAQ (reference sequence). V lost 1 base and J 0 bases, leaving 12 bases between the germline ends. The CDR3 is made up of 16 amino acids. The CDR3 is CASSLGDGNMNTEAFF. The CDR3 nucleotides read TGTGCCAGCAGCTTAGGGGACGGAAACATGAACACTGAAGCTTTCTTT.

This clonotype was seen a few times. V is TRBV5-6 and J is TRBJ2-2, with D unresolved. CDR3 size: 13 residues. CDR1 is SGHDT and CDR2 is YYEEEE in the germline V gene. V was clipped by 0 bases and J by 7 bases, with 7 bases between them. The DNA of the CDR3 is TGTGCCAGCAGCTTGGTGGCGGACGGGGAGCTGTTTTTT. Protein product: CASSLVADGELFF.

The rearrangement uses TRBV7-9 and TRBJ2-3; TRBD1 or TRBD2 may be the D gene (5 bases each). Trimming shortened V by 5 bases and J by 7 bases, and 19 bases separated the two germline ends. From germline, CDR1 is SEHNR and CDR2 FQNEAQ (reference sequence). The CDR3 spans 15 residues. CDR3 sequence reads: CASSQPGRASNTQYF. DNA of the CDR3: TGTGCCAGCAGCCAACCGGGACGGGCTTCGAATACGCAGTATTTT.

This rearrangement joins TRBV24-1 to TRBJ2-4, with D unresolved. The germline V and J ends were trimmed by 6 bases and 0 bases, with 5 bases remaining between them. The CDR3 totals 13 residues. Germline CDR1 and CDR2: KGHDR and SFDVKD. The CDR3 protein is CATSYLAKNIQYF. The DNA of the CDR3 is TGTGCCACCAGTTACTTAGCCAAAAACATTCAGTACTTC.

V usage is TRBV6-2 or TRBV6-3 and J usage is TRBJ2-7; D gene ambiguous. V was shortened by 5 bases and J by 4 bases, with 9 bases between the two germline ends. The CDR3 sequence is 12 residues long. CDR1 MNHEY and CDR2 SVGEGT come from the germline V gene. Here the CDR3 reads CASSPDGYEQYV. The CDR3 nucleotides are TGTGCCAGCAGTCCAGACGGTTACGAGCAGTACGTC.

This clonotype was counted only a few times. The chain employs TRBV10-3 and TRBJ2-5; no definite D call. The germline V gene encodes CDR1 ENHRY and CDR2 SYGVKD. The V end lost 8 bases, the J end lost 3 bases, and 10 bases lay between the germline ends. The CDR3 length is 12 residues. The CDR3 DNA reads as TGTGCCATCGGCGTGGGTGAAGAGACCCAGTACTTC. Amino acid sequence: CAIGVGEETQYF.

The chain has TRBV4-3 and TRBJ1-2, with TRBD1 identical over 7 bases. The trim removed 4 bases at V and 7 bases at J, leaving 9 bases unmatched. CDR1 LGHNA and CDR2 YSLEER come from the germline V gene. The CDR3 is 14 amino acids. CDR3 amino acids: CASSLERGRSGYTF. CDR3 sequence (DNA): TGCGCCAGCAGCCTAGAGAGGGGGCGAAGTGGCTACACCTTC.

This clonotype appeared a few times. This sequence joins TRBV6-2 or TRBV6-3 and TRBJ2-2, with TRBD1 matching 7 bases. The CDR3 spans 12 residues. The trim removed 4 bases at V and 7 bases at J, leaving 0 bases unmatched. Germline V gives CDR1 MNHEY, CDR2 SVGEGT. CDR3 DNA: TGTGCCAGCAGTTGGGACAGCGGGGAGCTGTTTTTT. It is translated as CASSWDSGELFF.

V gene TRBV7-9 combines with J gene TRBJ1-1; D unclear. This CDR3 spans 11 amino acids. V lost 7 bases and J 6 bases, leaving 9 bases between the germline ends. Germline V gives CDR1 SEHNR, CDR2 FQNEAQ (reference sequence). CDR3 DNA: TGTGCCAGCACCCGTGCCGCTGAAGCTTTCTTT. It encodes CASTRAAEAFF.

The chain joins TRBV15 to TRBJ1-3; unclear D gene. The V gene lost 2 bases and the J gene lost 0 bases, with 8 bases spanning the gap. Germline CDR1 and CDR2: LNHNV and YYDKDF (reference sequence). The CDR3 totals 15 residues. In DNA, the CDR3 is TGTGCCACCAGCAGATACATAAGCTCTGGAAACACCATATATTTT. Translation: CATSRYISSGNTIYF.

This clonotype was observed a handful of times. This sequence joins TRBV11-2 and TRBJ2-7, with D unclear. V was pared by 5 bases and J by 0 bases, with 11 bases between. CDR3 length: 14 amino acids. The V gene's germline CDR1 is SGHAT and CDR2 FQNNGV. CDR3 protein: CASSAVLSSYEQYF. In nucleotides, the CDR3 is TGTGCCAGCAGCGCCGTCCTGAGCTCCTACGAGCAGTACTTC. Filled out from reference TRBV11-2 and TRBJ2-7, the complete variable domain reads EAGVAQSPRYKIIEKRQSVAFWCNPISGHATLYWYQQILGQGPKLLIQFQNNGVVDDSQLPKDRFSAERLKGVDSTLKIQPAKLEDSAVYLCASSAVLSSYEQYFGPGTRLTVT.

This clonotype was recorded a few times. The chain combines TRBV7-9 with TRBJ1-1; possible D gene TRBD1, 5 bases. The germline V gene encodes CDR1 SEHNR and CDR2 FQNEAQ (reference sequence). V shed 2 bases and J shed 5 bases, with 12 bases lying between them. The CDR3 totals 14 residues. The CDR3 DNA reads TGTGCCAGCAGCTTACAGGCGGGGGAAACTGAAGCTTTCTTT. It encodes CASSLQAGETEAFF.

This clonotype was counted only a few times. The J gene is TRBJ2-5, the V gene TRBV6-2 or TRBV6-3; 8 nucleotides agree with TRBD2. The CDR3 is made up of 13 amino acids. Trimming at V came to 7 bases and at J to 5 bases, leaving 6 bases not matched to a gene. From germline, CDR1 is MNHEY and CDR2 SVGEGT. CDR3 residues: CASIRGGLETQYF. CDR3 nucleotides: TGTGCCAGCATACGGGGGGGCCTGGAGACCCAGTACTTC.

This chain connects TRBV4-3 to TRBJ1-2; 7 nucleotides match TRBD1. The ends lost 3 bases at V and 4 bases at J; junction bases unmatched: 8. Looked up from germline, CDR1 is LGHNA and CDR2 is YSLEER. This CDR3 has 15 residues. Here the CDR3 reads CASSQDTGALYGYTF. The CDR3 DNA reads as TGCGCCAGCAGCCAGGATACAGGGGCCCTCTATGGCTACACCTTC.

This clonotype was detected a few times. The chain carries TRBV9 and TRBJ1-5, with TRBD1 matching 7 bases. Germline trimming cut 4 bases from V and 4 bases from J; bases unmatched to any gene: 8. Germline CDR1 and CDR2: SGDLS and YYNGEE. The CDR3 runs to 15 residues. CDR3 coding DNA: TGTGCCAGCAGCTGGACAGGAAACCTAAATCAGCCCCAGCATTTT. It encodes CASSWTGNLNQPQHF.

This clonotype has more than one count but fewer than ten. The rearrangement uses TRBV28 and TRBJ2-7; either TRBD1 or TRBD2 may supply D (5 bases each). V was pared by 6 bases and J by 7 bases, with 22 bases between. There are 15 residues in the CDR3. In germline, CDR1 is MDHEN, CDR2 SYDVKM. CDR3 in DNA: TGTGCCAGCAGCCCCGGGGCGGTTAGCTTTGTAGAGCAGTACGTC. It yields the protein CASSPGAVSFVEQYV.

The V call is TRBV20-1, the J call TRBJ1-4; the match to TRBD1 covers 9 bases. The length of the CDR3 is 13 residues. The J segment lost 7 bases and the V segment lost 3 bases, leaving 3 bases of the junction unmatched. Germline CDR1 is DFQATT and CDR2 is SNEGSKA (reference sequence). CDR3 sequence reads: CSARTGGGEKLFF. The DNA of the CDR3 is TGCAGTGCTAGGACAGGGGGAGGTGAAAAACTGTTTTTT.

This clonotype showed up many times. The J gene is TRBJ2-2, the V gene TRBV5-1; TRBD2 is a possible D gene (7 bases). This CDR3 comprises 15 residues. Germline CDR1 SGHRS, CDR2 YFSETQ. Trimming took 3 bases from V and 4 from J, leaving 13 bases between them. CDR3 sequence reads: CASSSRGASTGELFF. Written as DNA, the CDR3 is TGCGCCAGCAGCTCACGGGGGGCGTCCACCGGGGAGCTGTTTTTT.

The chain has TRBV29-1 and TRBJ1-5; D is uncertain. The CDR3 runs 13 residues. Looked up from germline, CDR1 is SQVTM and CDR2 is ANQGSEA. V was pared by 3 bases and J by 7 bases, with 13 bases between. The CDR3 nucleotides read TGCAGCGTTGACCTCGGCGCGGGGCAGCCCCAGCATTTT. Translating it yields CSVDLGAGQPQHF.

The CDR3 region is CASSGTQETQYF. The DNA of the CDR3 is TGTGCCAGCAGCGGTACCCAAGAGACCCAGTACTTC. The chain couples TRBV7-9 to TRBJ2-5; D uncertain. The V gene lost 5 bases and the J gene lost 1 base, with 5 bases spanning the gap. There are 12 residues in the CDR3. Germline V lookup: CDR1 SEHNR, CDR2 FQNEAQ (reference sequence).